This entry describes one T cell receptor beta chain. CDR3 length: 11 amino acids. Looked up from germline, CDR1 is MNHEY and CDR2 is SVGEGT. Trimming took off 6 bases at V and 3 bases at J, with 6 bases between the two ends. The data stem from a study of blood T cell repertoires in COVID-19. Turning to the study itself: COVID-19 samples collected from the United States, Italy and Spain covered acute and convalescent phases.

The table came from immunoSEQ multiplex PCR; TCRdb's copy has only in-frame clones and leaves some out. The repertoire holds approximately 30,000 clones, with roughly 79% as singletons. Sequences were obtained from peripheral blood. The receptor's source is a man between 65 and 85 years old with acute or convalescent COVID-19. The chain combines TRBV6-2 or TRBV6-3 with TRBJ2-7; D is unresolved. Here the CDR3 reads CASSPFYEQYF. CDR3 coding DNA: TGTGCCAGCAGCCCCTTCTACGAGCAGTACTTC.